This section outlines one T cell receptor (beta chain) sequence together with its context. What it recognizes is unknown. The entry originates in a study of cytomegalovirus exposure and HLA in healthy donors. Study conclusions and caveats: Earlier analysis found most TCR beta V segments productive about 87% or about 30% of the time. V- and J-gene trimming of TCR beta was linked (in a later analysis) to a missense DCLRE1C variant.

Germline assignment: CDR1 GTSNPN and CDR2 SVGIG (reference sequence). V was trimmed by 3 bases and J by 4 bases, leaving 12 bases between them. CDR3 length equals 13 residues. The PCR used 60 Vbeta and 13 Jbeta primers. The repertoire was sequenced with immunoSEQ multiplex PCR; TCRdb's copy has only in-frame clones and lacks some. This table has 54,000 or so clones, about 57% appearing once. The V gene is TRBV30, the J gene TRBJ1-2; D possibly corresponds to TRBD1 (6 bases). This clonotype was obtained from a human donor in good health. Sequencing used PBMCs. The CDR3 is CAWSRDRPYGYTF. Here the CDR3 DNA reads TGTGCCTGGAGCCGAGACAGGCCCTATGGCTACACCTTC.